This T cell receptor (beta chain) was identified during a study of blood T cell repertoires in COVID-19. About the study: Researchers got acute and convalescent COVID-19 samples from the United States, Italy and Spain. T cells, B-cell-depleted T cells, or PBMCs supplied cDNA or gDNA.

Trimming cost V 8 bases and J 8 bases, with 17 bases left between them. Germline CDR1 is SGHNT and CDR2 is YENEEA. The CDR3 spans 13 residues. In the authors' methods: Counts of nucleated cells, estimated from reference gene primer amplification, were obtained. Profiling relied on immunoSEQ multiplex PCR, and the TCRdb table lists in-frame clones only, not all of them. V, J and clone size are those of that table, while D and trimming were read from the DNA. The profile shows roughly 20,000 clones, roughly 85% of them singletons. The sample consisted of peripheral blood. The clonotype originates from a human donor with active COVID-19. The donor label of this sample is uncertain. The V and J genes are TRBV11-3 and TRBJ2-3; D is perhaps TRBD2 (6 bases). CDR3 sequence reads: CASAKEGSVTQYF. CDR3 coding DNA: TGTGCCAGCGCAAAGGAGGGGAGTGTTACGCAGTATTTT.